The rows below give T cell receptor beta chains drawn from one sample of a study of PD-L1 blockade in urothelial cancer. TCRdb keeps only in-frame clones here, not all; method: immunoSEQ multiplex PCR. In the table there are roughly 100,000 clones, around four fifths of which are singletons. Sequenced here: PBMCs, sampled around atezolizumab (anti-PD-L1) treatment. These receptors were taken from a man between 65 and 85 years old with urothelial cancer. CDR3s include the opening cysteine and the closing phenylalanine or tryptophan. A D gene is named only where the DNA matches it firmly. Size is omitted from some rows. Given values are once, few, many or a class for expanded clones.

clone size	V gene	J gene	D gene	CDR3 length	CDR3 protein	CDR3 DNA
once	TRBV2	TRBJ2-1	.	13	CASLPEVLNEQFF	TGTGCCAGCCTACCAGAGGTTTTAAATGAGCAGTTCTTC
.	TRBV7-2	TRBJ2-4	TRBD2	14	CASTPGGGAAIQYF	TGTGCCAGTACCCCTGGCGGGGGGGCTGCCATTCAGTACTTC
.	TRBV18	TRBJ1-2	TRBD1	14	CASSSDREIGGYTF	TGTGCCAGCTCATCCGACAGGGAGATCGGGGGCTACACCTTC
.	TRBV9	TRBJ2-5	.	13	CASSVLPEETQYF	TGTGCCAGCAGCGTACTCCCCGAAGAGACCCAGTACTTC
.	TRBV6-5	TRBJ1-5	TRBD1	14	CASSASGGHQPQHF	TGTGCCAGCAGTGCATCAGGGGGCCATCAGCCCCAGCATTTT
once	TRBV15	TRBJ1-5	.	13	CATSRSPGEGQHF	TGTGCCACCAGCAGATCGCCAGGGGAGGGCCAGCATTTT
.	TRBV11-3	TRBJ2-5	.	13	CASSLEGGKTQYF	TGTGCCAGCAGCTTAGAAGGAGGGAAGACCCAGTACTTC
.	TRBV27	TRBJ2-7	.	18	CASSWSSGERVEIYEQYF	TGTGCCAGCAGTTGGAGTAGCGGTGAACGCGTGGAGATTTACGAGCAGTACTTC
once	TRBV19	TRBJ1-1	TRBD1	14	CASTQTGENTEAFF	TGTGCCAGTACTCAGACAGGGGAGAACACTGAAGCTTTCTTT
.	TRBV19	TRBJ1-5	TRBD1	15	CASISNGRGIQPQHF	TGTGCCAGTATATCTAACGGCAGGGGGATTCAGCCCCAGCATTTT
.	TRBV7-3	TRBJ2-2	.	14	CASRKGGLTGELFF	TGTGCCAGCAGAAAAGGAGGGCTCACCGGGGAGCTGTTTTTT
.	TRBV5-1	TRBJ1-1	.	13	CASSLGGQSEAFF	TGCGCCAGCAGCTTGGGGGGACAATCTGAAGCTTTCTTT
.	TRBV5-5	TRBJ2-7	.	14	CASSLLWRDYEQYF	TGTGCCAGCAGCTTACTCTGGAGGGACTACGAGCAGTACTTC
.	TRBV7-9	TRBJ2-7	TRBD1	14	CASSSGQRPYEQYF	TGTGCCAGCAGCTCGGGACAGCGCCCCTACGAGCAGTACTTC
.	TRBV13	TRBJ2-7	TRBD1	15	CASSLGQGNSYEQYF	TGTGCCAGCAGCCTCGGACAGGGGAACTCCTACGAGCAGTACTTC
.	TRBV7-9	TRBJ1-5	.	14	CASSPAGGPQPQHF	TGTGCCAGCAGCCCGGCGGGGGGCCCCCAGCCCCAGCATTTT
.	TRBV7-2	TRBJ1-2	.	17	CASSLVLPGRGSGGYTF	TGTGCCAGCAGCTTAGTACTCCCGGGCAGGGGCTCAGGTGGCTACACCTTC
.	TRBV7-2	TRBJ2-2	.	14	CASSLAQGTGELFF	TGTGCCAGCAGCTTAGCGCAGGGGACCGGGGAGCTGTTTTTT
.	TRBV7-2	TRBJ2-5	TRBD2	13	CASSPSGVETQYF	TGTGCCAGCAGTCCTAGCGGGGTGGAGACCCAGTACTTC
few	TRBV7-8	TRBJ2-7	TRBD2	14	CASREGLAGAYAYF	TGTGCCAGCAGGGAGGGACTAGCGGGTGCCTACGCGTACTTC
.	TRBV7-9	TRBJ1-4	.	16	CASSLGIEGRREKLFF	TGTGCCAGCAGCTTAGGCATCGAGGGGAGGAGGGAAAAACTGTTTTTT
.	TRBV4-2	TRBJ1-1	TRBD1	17	CASSQVKVETGATEAFF	TGTGCCAGCAGCCAGGTTAAAGTCGAGACAGGGGCCACTGAAGCTTTCTTT
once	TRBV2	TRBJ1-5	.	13	CASSERVNQPQHF	TGTGCCAGCAGTGAGAGGGTGAATCAGCCCCAGCATTTT
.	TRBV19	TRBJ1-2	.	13	CASSGQGLYGYTF	TGTGCCAGTAGTGGCCAGGGTCTGTATGGCTACACCTTC
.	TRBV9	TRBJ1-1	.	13	CASSVTDQAEAFF	TGTGCCAGCAGCGTCACAGATCAAGCTGAAGCTTTCTTT
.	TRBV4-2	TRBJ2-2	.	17	CASSQDRAGSRAGELFF	TGTGCCAGCAGCCAAGATAGGGCAGGGTCAAGGGCCGGGGAGCTGTTTTTT
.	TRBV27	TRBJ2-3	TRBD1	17	CASSFIPGQGGADTQYF	TGTGCCAGCAGTTTTATTCCCGGACAGGGGGGGGCAGATACGCAGTATTTT
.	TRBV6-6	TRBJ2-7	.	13	CASSTRRDGEQYF	TGTGCCAGCAGTACAAGGAGGGATGGCGAGCAGTACTTC
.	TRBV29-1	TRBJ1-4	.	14	CSVVAQATNEKLFF	TGCAGCGTTGTAGCCCAAGCAACTAATGAAAAACTGTTTTTT
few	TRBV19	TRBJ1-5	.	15	CASSRGRESNQPQHF	TGTGCCAGTAGTAGGGGAAGGGAGAGCAATCAGCCCCAGCATTTT
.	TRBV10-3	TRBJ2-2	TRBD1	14	CAITGQGLTGELFF	TGTGCCATCACGGGACAGGGGCTCACCGGGGAGCTGTTTTTT
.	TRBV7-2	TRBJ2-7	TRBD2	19	CASSLAIYQLAGSSYEQYF	TGTGCCAGCAGCTTAGCCATATACCAACTAGCGGGCAGCTCCTACGAGCAGTACTTC
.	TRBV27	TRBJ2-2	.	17	CASSQYTGTLVAGELFF	TGTGCCAGCAGTCAATACACCGGGACACTCGTCGCCGGGGAGCTGTTTTTT
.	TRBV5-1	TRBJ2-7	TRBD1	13	CASSRDRDYEQYF	TGCGCCAGCAGCCGGGACAGGGACTACGAGCAGTACTTC
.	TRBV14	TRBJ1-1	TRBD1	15	CASSQGTGWNTEAFF	TGTGCCAGCAGCCAAGGGACAGGCTGGAACACTGAAGCTTTCTTT
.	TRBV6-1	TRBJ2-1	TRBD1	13	CASRDRGLSEQFF	TGTGCCAGTCGGGACAGGGGGCTCAGTGAGCAGTTCTTC
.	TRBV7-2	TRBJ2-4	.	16	CASSPKWSGVENIQYF	TGTGCCAGCAGCCCGAAATGGTCTGGAGTTGAAAACATTCAGTACTTC
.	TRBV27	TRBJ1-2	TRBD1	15	CASSYRQGDWGGYTF	TGTGCCAGCAGTTACCGACAGGGGGATTGGGGTGGCTACACCTTC
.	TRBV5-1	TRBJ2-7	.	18	CASSLEASAGTLSYEQYF	TGCGCCAGCAGCTTGGAGGCGTCGGCGGGGACTCTTTCCTACGAGCAGTACTTC
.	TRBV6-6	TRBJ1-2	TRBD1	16	CASSYSRDSSNYGYTF	TGTGCCAGCAGTTACTCTCGGGACAGTTCTAACTATGGCTACACCTTC
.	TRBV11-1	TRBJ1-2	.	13	CASSLGRFYGYTF	TGTGCCAGCAGCTTAGGCAGATTCTATGGCTACACCTTC
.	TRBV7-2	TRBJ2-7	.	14	CASSPVGGRYEQYF	TGTGCCAGCAGCCCAGTGGGGGGACGCTACGAGCAGTACTTC
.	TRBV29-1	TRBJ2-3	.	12	CSHGSSTDTQYF	TGCAGTCACGGGTCTAGCACAGATACGCAGTATTTT
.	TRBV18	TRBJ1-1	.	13	CASNTDPNTEAFF	TGTGCCAGTAATACAGACCCGAACACTGAAGCTTTCTTT
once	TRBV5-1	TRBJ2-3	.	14	CASSYSTRRDTQYF	TGCGCCAGCAGCTACTCGACAAGAAGGGATACGCAGTATTTT
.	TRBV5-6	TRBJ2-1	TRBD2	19	CASVNLGLAVESSYNEQFF	TGTGCCAGCGTGAATTTGGGACTAGCGGTCGAAAGCTCCTACAATGAGCAGTTCTTC
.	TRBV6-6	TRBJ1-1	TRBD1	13	CASSPGQGGEAFF	TGTGCCAGCAGCCCCGGACAGGGAGGGGAAGCTTTCTTT
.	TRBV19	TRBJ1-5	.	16	CASSMSLRYSNQPQHF	TGTGCCAGTAGTATGTCCTTGAGGTATAGCAATCAGCCCCAGCATTTT